This T cell receptor (beta chain) was obtained from a study of control samples from healthy donors and cancer patients. Repertoires were generated with immunoSEQ multiplex PCR, while TCRdb's copy carries only in-frame clones and drops some. In the table there are 150,000 or so clones, 93% of which are singletons. Germline V gene data show CDR1 as SGHAT and CDR2 as FQDESV (reference sequence). V lost 5 bases and J 8 bases, leaving 10 bases between the germline ends. The length of the CDR3 is 13 residues. This TCR was recovered from a man aged 18 to 29 in good health. Input material: blood. This chain connects TRBV11-1 to TRBJ1-6; no clear D. The CDR3 loop is CASSLGTYSPLHF. The CDR3 DNA reads TGTGCCAGCAGCCTGGGAACATATTCACCCCTCCACTTT. The whole variable domain, filled in from reference TRBV11-1 and TRBJ1-6, reads EAEVAQSPRYKITEKSQAVAFWCDPISGHATLYWYRQILGQGPELLVQFQDESVVDDSQLPKDRFSAERLKGVDSTLKIQPAELGDSAMYLCASSLGTYSPLHFGNGTRLTVT.